The clone carrying this T cell receptor (beta chain) was recorded only once. Its cognate antigen is unknown. The germline V gene has CDR1 SGHVS and CDR2 FNYEAQ. V was pared by 3 bases and J by 4 bases, with 16 bases between. This CDR3 comprises 16 residues. Sequenced samples came from active juvenile idiopathic arthritis patients. Sequenced by immunoSEQ multiplex PCR; TCRdb stores in-frame clones only, minus some. Found here are about 3,200 clones, 82% of them singletons; the top ten hold around 4%. The sample originates from a study of circulating and synovial CD4+ cells in juvenile arthritis. Overall study results and limits: Deeper sequencing increased measured overlap with synovial clonotypes. T cell genome counts differed by at least an order of magnitude between CPL and CD4 samples.

The clonotype was recovered from a human donor with juvenile idiopathic arthritis. V usage is TRBV7-6 and J usage is TRBJ1-5; the D gene is possibly TRBD1 (6 bases). The specimen sequenced was CD4+ T cells from synovial fluid. The CDR3 nucleotides are TGTGCCAGCAGCTTTAAACAGGGAAGAAGGAATCAGCCCCAGCATTTT. This gives the protein CASSFKQGRRNQPQHF.